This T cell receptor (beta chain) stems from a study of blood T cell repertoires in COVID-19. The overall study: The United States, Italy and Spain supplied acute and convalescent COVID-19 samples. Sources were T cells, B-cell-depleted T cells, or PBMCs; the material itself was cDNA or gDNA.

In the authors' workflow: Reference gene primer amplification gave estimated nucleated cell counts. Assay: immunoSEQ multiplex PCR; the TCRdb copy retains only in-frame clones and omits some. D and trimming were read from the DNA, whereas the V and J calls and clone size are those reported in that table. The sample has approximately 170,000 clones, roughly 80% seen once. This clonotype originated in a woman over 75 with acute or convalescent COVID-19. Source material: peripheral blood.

For the CDR3, the DNA is TGCGCCAGCAGCCGGGCCCTACAGGGAGGGAGCACTGAAGCTTTCTTT. It is translated as CASSRALQGGSTEAFF. The J gene is TRBJ1-1, the V gene TRBV4-3; tentatively, D is TRBD1 (6 bases). The CDR3 runs to 16 residues. In germline, CDR1 is LGHNA, CDR2 YSLEER. The germline V and J ends were trimmed by 4 bases and 4 bases, with 19 bases remaining between them.